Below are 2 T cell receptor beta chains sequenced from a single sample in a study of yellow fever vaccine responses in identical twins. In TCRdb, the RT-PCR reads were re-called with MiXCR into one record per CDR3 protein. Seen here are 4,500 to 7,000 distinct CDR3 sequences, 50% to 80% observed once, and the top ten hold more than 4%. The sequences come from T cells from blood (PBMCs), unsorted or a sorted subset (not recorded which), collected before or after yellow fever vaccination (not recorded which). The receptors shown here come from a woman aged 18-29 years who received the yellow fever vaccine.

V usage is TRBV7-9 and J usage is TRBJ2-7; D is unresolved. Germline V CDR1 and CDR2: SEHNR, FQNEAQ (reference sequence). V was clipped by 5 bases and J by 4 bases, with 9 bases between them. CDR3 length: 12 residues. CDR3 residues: CASSPMRYEQYF. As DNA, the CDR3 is TGTGCCAGCAGCCCTATGCGTTACGAGCAGTACTTC.

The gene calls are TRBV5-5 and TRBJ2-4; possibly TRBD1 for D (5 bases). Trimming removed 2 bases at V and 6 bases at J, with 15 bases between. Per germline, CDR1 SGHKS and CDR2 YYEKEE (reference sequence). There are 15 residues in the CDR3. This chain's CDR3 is CASSLLDMSLNIQYF. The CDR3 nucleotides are TGTGCCAGCAGCTTACTGGACATGTCATTAAACATTCAGTACTTC.